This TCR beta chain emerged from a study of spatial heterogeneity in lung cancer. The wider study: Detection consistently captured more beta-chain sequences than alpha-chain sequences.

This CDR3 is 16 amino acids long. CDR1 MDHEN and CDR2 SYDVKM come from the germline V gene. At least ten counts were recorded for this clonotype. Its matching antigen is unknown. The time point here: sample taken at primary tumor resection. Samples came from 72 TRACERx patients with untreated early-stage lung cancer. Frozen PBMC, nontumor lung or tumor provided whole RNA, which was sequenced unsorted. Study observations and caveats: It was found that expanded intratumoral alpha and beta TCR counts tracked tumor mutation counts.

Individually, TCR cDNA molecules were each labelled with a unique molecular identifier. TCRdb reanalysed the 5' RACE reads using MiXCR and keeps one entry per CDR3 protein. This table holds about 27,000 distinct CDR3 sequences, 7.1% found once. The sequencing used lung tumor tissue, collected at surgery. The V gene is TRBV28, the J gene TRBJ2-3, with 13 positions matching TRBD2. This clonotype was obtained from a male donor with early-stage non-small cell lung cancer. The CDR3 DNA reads TGTGACTTTCAGCTCGGGACTAGCGGGGACACAGATACGCAGTATTTT. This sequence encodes CDFQLGTSGDTDTQYF.